The 7 T cell receptor beta chains reported below all come from one sample, sequenced in a study of blood T cells in healthy people across ages. A second PCR, run for about 6 to 11 cycles, used a sample-barcoded 5' primer plus a J-beta primer mix. Each CDR3 protein is one row after TCRdb ran MiXCR on the 5' RACE reads. The sample includes 750,000 to 1,000,000 distinct CDR3 sequences, roughly 28% of them seen just once. This sample also appeared in a second study, on T cells of mothers and their children.

Sequenced sample: blood. The receptors originated from a woman between 35 and 50 years old in good health.

This clonotype was seen a handful of times. The genes are TRBV5-1 and TRBJ2-3; either TRBD1 or TRBD2 may supply D (5 bases each). Per germline, CDR1 SGHRS and CDR2 YFSETQ. This CDR3 is built from 14 residues. With 1 base removed from V and 4 bases from J, the gap between germline ends came to 10 bases. The CDR3 bases are TGCGCCAGCAGCTTGTTTGAGGGGTCAGATACGCAGTATTTT. Protein: CASSLFEGSDTQYF.

The J gene is TRBJ1-5, the V gene TRBV20-1; a weak D match, TRBD1 (6 bases). Germline V gene lookup returns CDR1 DFQATT and CDR2 SNEGSKA (reference sequence). Trimming stripped 7 bases from V and 0 bases from J, with 10 bases between. This CDR3 has 13 residues. The CDR3 is CSGRGLSNQPQHF. CDR3 bases: TGCAGTGGACGGGGGCTTAGCAATCAGCCCCAGCATTTT.

This sequence joins TRBV20-1 and TRBJ1-1, with 8 bases fitting TRBD1. The CDR3 is made up of 13 amino acids. Germline V gene lookup returns CDR1 DFQATT and CDR2 SNEGSKA (reference sequence). The ends lost 5 bases at V and 4 bases at J; junction bases unmatched: 6. In DNA, the CDR3 is TGCAGTGCTCAGGGGGCTTCGGGCACTGAAGCTTTCTTT. It yields the protein CSAQGASGTEAFF.

This clonotype was seen a handful of times. V usage is TRBV7-3 and J usage is TRBJ2-1; D is ambiguous. This CDR3 is built from 14 residues. V was cut by 5 bases and J by 3 bases, with 11 bases left in between. Germline V gene data show CDR1 as SGHTA and CDR2 as FQGTGA. The CDR3 reads CASSPGSGYNEQFF. DNA for the CDR3: TGTGCCAGCAGCCCCGGGTCCGGCTACAATGAGCAGTTCTTC.

The chain carries TRBV24-1 and TRBJ1-2, with D possibly matching TRBD1 (6 bases). The germline V and J ends were trimmed by 9 bases and 8 bases, with 18 bases remaining between them. The germline CDR1 and CDR2 sequences are KGHDR and SFDVKD. This CDR3 is built from 13 residues. CDR3 protein: CATQRGPEGGYTF. CDR3 coding DNA: TGTGCCACCCAACGGGGGCCAGAGGGGGGCTACACCTTC.

CDR3 coding DNA: TGTGCCGCCGGACAGGTTTGGTATGGCTACACCTTC. Translation gives CAAGQVWYGYTF. The gene calls are TRBV28 and TRBJ1-2, with 7 bases matching TRBD1. This CDR3 region has 12 residues. J lost 5 bases, V lost 11 bases, and 8 bases had no gene match. Per germline, CDR1 MDHEN and CDR2 SYDVKM.

This clonotype showed up many times. The rearrangement uses TRBV18 and TRBJ2-5; D remains ambiguous. CDR1 and CDR2 (germline): KGHSH, LQKENI. This CDR3 spans 14 amino acids. V lost 2 bases and J 5 bases, leaving 12 bases between the germline ends. The CDR3 reads CASSPSLGSETQYF. Here the CDR3 DNA reads TGTGCCAGCTCACCAAGCCTTGGGTCGGAGACCCAGTACTTC.